The present entry profiles one TCR beta chain with its context. What it binds is not known. J gave up 0 bases and V 5 bases, and 8 bases lay outside the gene matches. The CDR3 runs to 16 residues. Germline CDR1 SGHTA, CDR2 FQGTGA. iRepertoire HTBI primers and Arm-PCR of CDR3 regions built TCR beta libraries. How the authors handled the data: In the combined samples, under 80 TRBV and some 14 TRBJ segments were identified. TCRdb recomputed calls from the multiplex PCR reads with MiXCR, one row per CDR3 protein. V and J calls and clone size were set by TCRdb, not the authors. The table lists fewer than 550,000 distinct CDR3 sequences, 20% to 25% of them singletons. This sample stems from a study of regulatory T cells in long-lasting Graves disease. Study-wide points: In persistent patients, shared public clonotypes (about 2,800) outnumbered those in new patients (about 890).

Time point of the sample: persistent/refractory GD, antithyroid drugs over 5 years with positive TRAb. From PBMCs, RNA was extracted and then used to make the TCR library. The sample was peripheral blood mononuclear cells (PBMCs), taken when the disease was refractory, from a patient treated with antithyroid drugs. This chain uses TRBV7-3 with TRBJ2-3, with 7 positions matching TRBD2. This sequence originates from a female donor with Graves disease. CDR3 protein: CASSPSGGTSTDTQYF. CDR3 coding DNA: TGTGCCAGCAGCCCGTCGGGGGGAACTAGCACAGATACGCAGTATTTT.